What follows are 27 T cell receptor beta chains derived from one specimen sequenced in a study of cytomegalovirus exposure and HLA in healthy donors. Primers: 60 Vbeta forward and 13 Jbeta reverse. Method: immunoSEQ multiplex PCR; TCRdb's copy keeps in-frame clones and lacks some. Of 130,000 or so clones in the sample, around 80% are singletons; the top ten hold roughly 3%. The sequenced sample was PBMCs. Receptor source: a woman aged 18 to 35 in good health and CMV-seropositive.

This chain joins TRBV19 and TRBJ2-2, with 7 bases that match TRBD1. Trimming removed 7 bases from V and 0 bases from J; junction bases left unmatched: 5. CDR1 and CDR2 from the germline V gene are LNHDA and SQIVND (reference sequence). The CDR3 sequence is 15 residues long. Here the CDR3 DNA reads TGTGCCAGTACTCCGGGACAGCCGAACACCGGGGAGCTGTTTTTT. Translating gives CASTPGQPNTGELFF.

The V and J genes are TRBV28 and TRBJ2-3; a possible D gene is TRBD1 (6 bases). Per the germline V gene, CDR1 is MDHEN and CDR2 is SYDVKM. V dropped 8 bases and J dropped 8 bases, with 17 bases sitting between them. The CDR3 is 13 amino acids. The CDR3 DNA is TGTGCCAGCGGGGCCGGGACAATTCGTACGCAGTATTTT. It encodes CASGAGTIRTQYF.

The sample holds a few counts of this clone. This chain uses TRBV28 with TRBJ1-1, with TRBD1 as a possible D gene (5 bases). Germline CDR1 reads MDHEN; CDR2 reads SYDVKM. V gave up 7 bases and J gave up 5 bases, with 14 bases separating them. This CDR3 is built from 13 residues. Here the CDR3 reads CASTWTHGTEAFF. The DNA of the CDR3 is TGTGCCAGCACCTGGACACATGGGACTGAAGCTTTCTTT. Filled out from reference TRBV28 and TRBJ1-1, the complete variable domain reads DVKVTQSSRYLVKRTGEKVFLECVQDMDHENMFWYRQDPGLGLRLIYFSYDVKMKEKGDIPEGYSVSREKKERFSLILESASTNQTSMYLCASTWTHGTEAFFGQGTRLTVV.

The genes are TRBV6-5 and TRBJ2-2; D unresolved. The germline V gene encodes CDR1 MNHEY and CDR2 SVGAGI. Trimming cost V 0 bases and J 7 bases, with 15 bases left between them. There are 16 residues in the CDR3. The CDR3 region is CASSYSFPFPGGELFF. In DNA, the CDR3 is TGTGCCAGCAGTTACTCCTTCCCCTTTCCGGGCGGGGAGCTGTTTTTT.

Only a few counts were recorded for this clone. The chain uses TRBV4-1 and TRBJ1-6; the match to TRBD1 covers 8 bases. The CDR3 extends over 14 amino acids. The J segment lost 10 bases and the V segment lost 3 bases, leaving 5 bases of the junction unmatched. CDR1 and CDR2 (germline): MGHRA, YSYEKL. The CDR3 DNA follows: TGCGCCAGCAGCCAGACAGGGGCCTACTCACCCCTCCACTTT. Its translation is CASSQTGAYSPLHF.

The chain is built from TRBV5-6 and TRBJ1-2; TRBD1 aligns across 8 bases. Germline trimming cut 5 bases from V and 5 bases from J; bases unmatched to any gene: 8. Germline V CDR1 and CDR2: SGHDT, YYEEEE. The CDR3 runs 14 residues. This CDR3 is CASSGLDRAYGYTF. Here the CDR3 DNA reads TGTGCCAGCAGTGGGCTGGACAGGGCTTATGGCTACACCTTC.

The chain recombines TRBV5-1 with TRBJ1-3, with 8 bases that match TRBD1. Germline V gene sequence: CDR1 SGHRS, CDR2 YFSETQ. J was trimmed by 0 bases and V by 2 bases; bases with no gene match: 1. The CDR3 spans 15 residues. This CDR3 is CASSLQGVSGNTIYF. CDR3 sequence (DNA): TGCGCCAGCAGCTTACAGGGGGTCTCTGGAAACACCATATATTTT.

The chain is built from TRBV25-1 and TRBJ2-3, with 8 bases lining up with TRBD2. Trimming removed 7 bases from V and 2 bases from J; junction bases left unmatched: 5. The CDR3 spans 14 residues. Germline V lookup: CDR1 MGHDK, CDR2 SYGVNS. The CDR3 bases are TGTGCCAGCACTACGGGGGGGCCCACAGATACGCAGTATTTT. Protein product: CASTTGGPTDTQYF.

The V gene is TRBV29-1, the J gene TRBJ2-1, with 7 bases matching TRBD1. The V segment lost 7 bases and the J segment 8 bases; nucleotides outside the gene matches: 8. CDR3 size: 12 residues. CDR1 is SQVTM, CDR2 ANQGSEA, per germline. The CDR3 protein is CSARGLADEQFF. DNA for the CDR3: TGCAGCGCCAGGGGGTTGGCCGATGAGCAGTTCTTC.

The chain joins TRBV7-9 to TRBJ2-1, with 7 bases matching TRBD1. CDR3 length: 19 amino acids. Germline CDR1 reads SEHNR; CDR2 reads FQNEAQ (reference sequence). J was trimmed by 7 bases and V by 1 base; bases with no gene match: 19. In DNA, the CDR3 is TGTGCCAGCAGCTTAGGACAGTTCAAGGGGACAGTGGGTTCTAATGAGCAGTTCTTC. It encodes CASSLGQFKGTVGSNEQFF. The entire variable domain, with the rest obtained from reference TRBV7-9 and TRBJ2-1, is as follows: DTGVSQNPRHKITKRGQNVTFRCDPISEHNRLYWYRQTLGQGPEFLTYFQNEAQLEKSRLLSDRFSAERPKGSFSTLEIQRTEQGDSAMYLCASSLGQFKGTVGSNEQFFGPGTRLTVL.

The chain is built from TRBV11-2 and TRBJ1-2; 12 bases fit TRBD1. The CDR3 spans 15 residues. With 3 bases clipped from V and 4 bases from J, the junction kept 3 bases outside the gene matches. CDR1 is SGHAT and CDR2 is FQNNGV in the germline V gene. The CDR3 spells CASSLGGQGAYGYTF. Here the CDR3 DNA reads TGTGCCAGCAGCTTGGGGGGACAGGGGGCCTATGGCTACACCTTC.

The chain uses TRBV2 and TRBJ2-7, with 10 bases identical to TRBD1. Germline trimming cut 8 bases from V and 5 bases from J; bases unmatched to any gene: 12. CDR3 length: 15 amino acids. Per germline, CDR1 SNHLY and CDR2 FYNNEI. CDR3 loop: CASQWATGGLNEQYF. CDR3 sequence (DNA): TGTGCCAGCCAGTGGGCGACAGGGGGCCTCAACGAGCAGTACTTC.

The chain links TRBV5-1 to TRBJ2-2, with a weak D call TRBD1 (6 bases). V lost 4 bases and J lost 6, with 16 bases in between. This CDR3 contains 15 residues. Per the germline V gene, CDR1 is SGHRS and CDR2 is YFSETQ. CDR3 in amino acids: CASSLGQILAGELFF. CDR3 coding DNA: TGCGCCAGCAGCCTGGGACAAATTCTTGCCGGGGAGCTGTTTTTT.

As for this clone: Other DNA variants within this sample encode the same CDR3. This chain connects TRBV7-6 to TRBJ2-2; 7 bases align to TRBD1. This CDR3 contains 15 residues. Germline lookup yields CDR1 SGHVS and CDR2 FNYEAQ. The junction had 1 base not matched to a gene; V was cut back by 1 base and J by 2 bases. Here the CDR3 reads CASSLGQGNTGELFF. The CDR3 nucleotides are TGTGCCAGCAGCTTAGGACAGGGAAACACCGGGGAGCTGTTTTTT.

V usage is TRBV6-5 and J usage is TRBJ2-7, with 8 bases lining up with TRBD2. The CDR3 consists of 15 residues. V lost 5 bases and J lost 5; bases outside the gene matches: 11. The germline CDR1 and CDR2 sequences are MNHEY and SVGAGI. The CDR3: CASSVKAGGADEQYF. The DNA of the CDR3 is TGTGCCAGCAGTGTCAAGGCGGGGGGCGCGGACGAGCAGTACTTC.

The CDR3 loop reads CASSPGTDPNEQYF. CDR3 nucleotides: TGTGCCAGCAGTCCCGGGACAGATCCCAACGAGCAGTACTTC. J is TRBJ2-7 and V is TRBV6-1; 7 bases are shared with TRBD1. Germline CDR1 MNHNS, CDR2 SASEGT. This CDR3 has 14 amino acids. The V and J ends lost 5 bases and 5 bases, in that order; junction bases with no gene match: 9.

The chain carries TRBV5-6 and TRBJ2-3, with TRBD2 as a possible D gene (6 bases). Trimming shortened V by 1 base and J by 5 bases, and 14 bases separated the two germline ends. Germline V gene data show CDR1 as SGHDT and CDR2 as YYEEEE. This CDR3 contains 15 residues. CDR3 DNA: TGTGCCAGCAGCTTGTTGCCGGGGGAGGTAGATACGCAGTATTTT. It translates to CASSLLPGEVDTQYF. The entire variable domain, with the rest obtained from reference TRBV5-6 and TRBJ2-3, is as follows: DAGVTQSPTHLIKTRGQQVTLRCSPKSGHDTVSWYQQALGQGPQFIFQYYEEEERQRGNFPDRFSGHQFPNYSSELNVNALLLGDSALYLCASSLLPGEVDTQYFGPGTRLTVL.

V usage is TRBV5-1 and J usage is TRBJ2-7; a weak D match, TRBD2 (6 bases). The V end was cut by 3 bases, the J end by 3 bases, with 10 bases between. The CDR3 is 13 residues long. Germline-derived CDR1 and CDR2 are SGHRS and YFSETQ. CDR3 protein: CASSSPGGYEQYF. The DNA for the CDR3 is TGCGCCAGCAGCTCCCCCGGGGGCTACGAGCAGTACTTC.

This sequence joins TRBV25-1 and TRBJ1-1; D remains ambiguous. Trimming removed 0 bases at V and 1 base at J, with 12 bases between. Germline CDR1 is MGHDK and CDR2 is SYGVNS. This CDR3 is 16 amino acids long. The CDR3 region is CASSEYTTGSNTEAFF. As DNA, the CDR3 is TGTGCCAGCAGTGAATATACTACGGGATCGAACACTGAAGCTTTCTTT.

The J gene is TRBJ2-1, the V gene TRBV10-3; 7 bases align to TRBD1. Per germline, CDR1 ENHRY and CDR2 SYGVKD. The V segment lost 4 bases and the J segment 7 bases; nucleotides outside the gene matches: 10. The CDR3 totals 15 residues. The CDR3 DNA reads as TGTGCCATCAGTGGGTCTACAGGGGCAAGAAATGAGCAGTTCTTC. Translated: CAISGSTGARNEQFF.

The chain joins TRBV5-6 to TRBJ1-5; D not resolved. Trimming pared 0 bases from V and 0 bases from J, leaving 4 bases between. The V gene's germline CDR1 is SGHDT and CDR2 YYEEEE. This CDR3 has 14 amino acids. CDR3 bases: TGTGCCAGCAGCTTGGCCTTTAGCAATCAGCCCCAGCATTTT. As protein: CASSLAFSNQPQHF.

This rearrangement joins TRBV4-1 to TRBJ2-3; TRBD2 aligns across 12 bases. The germline CDR1 and CDR2 sequences are MGHRA and YSYEKL. V shed 1 base, J shed 5 bases, and the junction held 10 bases outside the gene matches. The CDR3 runs to 18 residues. The CDR3 bases are TGCGCCAGCAGCCAAGGGGGACTAGCGGGCAATGGAGGAGATACGCAGTATTTT. It specifies CASSQGGLAGNGGDTQYF.

The chain links TRBV6-4 to TRBJ2-1; 8 nucleotides agree with TRBD2. This CDR3 is 15 amino acids long. Germline CDR1 is MRHNA and CDR2 is SNTAGT. Unmatched junction bases numbered 6, after V lost 4 bases and J lost 4 bases. CDR3 nucleotides: TGTGCCAGCAGTGGGGGAGCGGGGGAATACAATGAGCAGTTCTTC. Translated, it gives CASSGGAGEYNEQFF.

The J gene is TRBJ2-3, the V gene TRBV27; 7 bases are a match to TRBD1. The CDR3 has 14 residues. The trim removed 7 bases at V and 2 bases at J, leaving 6 bases unmatched. Germline CDR1 and CDR2: MNHEY and SMNVEV (reference sequence). Written as DNA, the CDR3 is TGTGCCAGCATGGAAGGGGGCTACACAGATACGCAGTATTTT. It codes for CASMEGGYTDTQYF.

The rearrangement links TRBV7-9 to TRBJ2-5; a weak D match, TRBD1 (5 bases). CDR3 length equals 14 residues. The V gene's germline CDR1 is SEHNR and CDR2 FQNEAQ (reference sequence). Trimming stripped 5 bases from V and 0 bases from J, with 10 bases between. In DNA form, the CDR3 reads TGTGCCAGCAGCCAGGGTGGGTACCAAGAGACCCAGTACTTC. Encoded protein: CASSQGGYQETQYF.

The count of this clone is one. The chain uses TRBV2 and TRBJ1-6; no firm D call. This CDR3 spans 13 amino acids. Deletions cut 7 bases from V and 7 bases from J, with 11 bases between. The germline V gene encodes CDR1 SNHLY and CDR2 FYNNEI. CDR3 sequence: CASKATTNSPLHF. CDR3 DNA sequence: TGTGCCAGCAAGGCCACGACAAATTCACCCCTCCACTTT.

This clone showed up just once. The CDR3: CASNSPYEQYF. CDR3 DNA: TGTGCCAGCAACTCACCCTACGAGCAGTACTTC. The chain links TRBV5-4 to TRBJ2-7; D not resolved. The CDR3 length is 11 residues. Germline-derived CDR1 and CDR2 are SGHNT and YYREEE (reference sequence). Trimming removed 6 bases at V and 2 bases at J, with 6 bases between.